This T cell receptor beta chain was profiled in a study of Ad26.COV2.S vaccination and SARS-CoV-2 variants. CDR1 and CDR2 (germline): LNHNV, YYDKDF (reference sequence). J lost 6 bases, V lost 3 bases, and 6 bases had no gene match. The CDR3 covers 15 residues. Libraries were prepared by immunoSEQ multiplex PCR; TCRdb keeps only in-frame clonotypes and omits some of them. Here the sample spans 150,000 to 200,000 clones, 87% being singletons. The receptor was isolated from a human donor who had recovered from COVID-19. This chain uses TRBV15 with TRBJ1-5; 9 bases map to TRBD1. Material: peripheral blood, obtained after recovery from COVID-19. The CDR3 nucleotides read TGTGCCACCAGCAGCAGACAGGGGGTAGGTCAGCCCCAGCATTTT. This sequence encodes CATSSRQGVGQPQHF.